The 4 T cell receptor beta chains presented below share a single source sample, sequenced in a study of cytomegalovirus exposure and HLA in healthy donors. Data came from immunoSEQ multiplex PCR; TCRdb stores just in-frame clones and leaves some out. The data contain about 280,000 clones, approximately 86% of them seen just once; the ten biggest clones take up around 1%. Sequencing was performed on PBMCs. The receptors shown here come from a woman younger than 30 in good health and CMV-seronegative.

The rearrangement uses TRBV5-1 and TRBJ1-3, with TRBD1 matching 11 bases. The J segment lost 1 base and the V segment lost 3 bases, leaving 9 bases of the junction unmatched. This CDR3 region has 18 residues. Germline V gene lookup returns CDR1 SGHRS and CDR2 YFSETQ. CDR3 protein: CASSYGTGGDLSGNTIYF. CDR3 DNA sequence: TGCGCCAGCAGCTACGGGACAGGGGGTGACCTTTCTGGAAACACCATATATTTT.

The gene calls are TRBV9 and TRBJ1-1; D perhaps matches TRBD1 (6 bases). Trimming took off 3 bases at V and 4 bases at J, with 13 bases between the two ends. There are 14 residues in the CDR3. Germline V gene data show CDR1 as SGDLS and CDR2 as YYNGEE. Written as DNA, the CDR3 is TGTGCCAGCAGCGCGCTACAGGGCTCCACTGAAGCTTTCTTT. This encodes CASSALQGSTEAFF.

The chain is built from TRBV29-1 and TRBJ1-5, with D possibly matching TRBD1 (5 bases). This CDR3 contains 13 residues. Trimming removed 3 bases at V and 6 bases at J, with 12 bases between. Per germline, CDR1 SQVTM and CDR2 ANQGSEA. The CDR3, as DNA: TGCAGCGTTGAGAGGGAGGGGACTCAGCCCCAGCATTTT. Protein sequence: CSVEREGTQPQHF. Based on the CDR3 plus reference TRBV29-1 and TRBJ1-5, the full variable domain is SAVISQKPSRDICQRGTSLTIQCQVDSQVTMMFWYRQQPGQSLTLIATANQGSEATYESGFVIDKFPISRPNLTFSTLTVSNMSPEDSSIYLCSVEREGTQPQHFGDGTRLSIL.

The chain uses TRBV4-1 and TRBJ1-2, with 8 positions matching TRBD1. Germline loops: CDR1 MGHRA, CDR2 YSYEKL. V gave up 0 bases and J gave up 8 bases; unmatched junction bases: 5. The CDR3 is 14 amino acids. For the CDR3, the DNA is TGCGCCAGCAGCCAAGATATCAGGGGGCTAGGCTACACCTTC. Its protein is CASSQDIRGLGYTF.